These 20 T cell receptor beta chains share one sample of origin, sequenced in a study of blood T cell repertoires in COVID-19. Libraries were prepared by immunoSEQ multiplex PCR; TCRdb keeps only in-frame clonotypes and omits some of them. Among around 230,000 clones listed, roughly 88% were seen once. The material sequenced was PBMCs or T cells enriched from blood (not recorded which). These TCRs come from a woman aged 40-49 years with acute COVID-19.

Details on this clone: The same CDR3 arises from other DNA sequences in this sample as well. The genes are TRBV9 and TRBJ1-2; 8 bases align to TRBD1. With V trimmed by 2 bases and J by 8 bases, 5 bases remained unmatched. Germline V gene sequence: CDR1 SGDLS, CDR2 YYNGEE. The CDR3 is 13 amino acids. The CDR3 sequence is CASSVADRAGYTF. CDR3 nucleotides: TGTGCCAGCAGCGTGGCGGACAGGGCGGGCTACACCTTC.

The gene calls are TRBV19 and TRBJ1-1; no reliable D call. Germline lookup yields CDR1 LNHDA and CDR2 SQIVND (reference sequence). V was pared by 3 bases and J by 2 bases, with 4 bases between. The length of the CDR3 is 12 residues. The CDR3 protein is CASSMRNTEAFF. CDR3 DNA: TGTGCCAGTAGTATGCGTAACACTGAAGCTTTCTTT. The entire variable domain, with the rest obtained from reference TRBV19 and TRBJ1-1, is as follows: DGGITQSPKYLFRKEGQNVTLSCEQNLNHDAMYWYRQDPGQGLRLIYYSQIVNDFQKGDIAEGYSVSREKKESFPLTVTSAQKNPTAFYLCASSMRNTEAFFGQGTRLTVV.

The DNA for the CDR3 is TGTGCCAGCAGTGAAGCGCCAGGGGGAAATCAGCCCCAGCATTTT. It encodes CASSEAPGGNQPQHF. V usage is TRBV2 and J usage is TRBJ1-5; TRBD1 matches 7 bases. CDR1 and CDR2 from the germline V gene are SNHLY and FYNNEI. J was trimmed by 4 bases and V by 0 bases; bases with no gene match: 3. This CDR3 is 15 amino acids long.

This rearrangement joins TRBV5-4 to TRBJ2-3, with a tentative D call TRBD2 (7 bases). Trimming stripped 5 bases from V and 1 base from J, with 14 bases between. This CDR3 spans 15 amino acids. Looked up from germline, CDR1 is SGHNT and CDR2 is YYREEE (reference sequence). CDR3 amino acids: CASRPGGRGTDTQYF. The CDR3 coding sequence is TGTGCCAGCAGGCCCGGGGGGCGAGGCACAGATACGCAGTATTTT.

This clone was counted once. The rearrangement joins TRBV5-1 to TRBJ2-1; D unclear. This CDR3 is built from 12 residues. Deletions cut 0 bases from V and 10 bases from J, with 8 bases between. Germline loops: CDR1 SGHRS, CDR2 YFSETQ. The CDR3 bases are TGCGCCAGCAGCTTGGACATTGTCGAGCAGTTCTTC. Translating gives CASSLDIVEQFF. Supplemented by reference TRBV5-1 and TRBJ2-1, the full variable domain reads KAGVTQTPRYLIKTRGQQVTLSCSPISGHRSVSWYQQTPGQGLQFLFEYFSETQRNKGNFPGRFSGRQFSNSRSEMNVSTLELGDSALYLCASSLDIVEQFFGPGTRLTVL.

This chain links TRBV29-1 with TRBJ2-3; tentative D call: TRBD2 (6 bases). V dropped 5 bases and J dropped 0 bases, with 12 bases sitting between them. The CDR3 spans 14 residues. From germline, CDR1 is SQVTM and CDR2 ANQGSEA. The CDR3 coding sequence is TGCAGCGTTCAACTAGCTCTTAGCACAGATACGCAGTATTTT. Its translation: CSVQLALSTDTQYF.

The chain is built from TRBV9 and TRBJ2-2; perhaps TRBD2 as D (6 bases). The V and J ends lost 2 bases and 0 bases respectively, with 8 bases between them. The CDR3 length is 15 residues. Per the germline V gene, CDR1 is SGDLS and CDR2 is YYNGEE. The CDR3 nucleotides read TGTGCCAGCAGCGTTGGAGGGTCGAACACCGGGGAGCTGTTTTTT. Translated, it gives CASSVGGSNTGELFF.

The gene calls are TRBV2 and TRBJ1-1, with 7 positions matching TRBD1. Germline V gives CDR1 SNHLY, CDR2 FYNNEI. This CDR3 contains 11 residues. V lost 4 bases and J lost 7; bases outside the gene matches: 0. The CDR3 protein is CASSGDSEAFF. DNA of the CDR3: TGTGCCAGCAGTGGGGACAGTGAAGCTTTCTTT.

The chain has TRBV18 and TRBJ1-2; 7 nucleotides line up with TRBD1. The J segment lost 7 bases and the V segment lost 3 bases, leaving 8 bases of the junction unmatched. The CDR3 covers 14 residues. CDR1 is KGHSH and CDR2 is LQKENI in the germline V gene. CDR3 DNA: TGTGCCAGCTCACCGGAGACAGGGAGTCCTGGCTACACCTTC. Amino acids: CASSPETGSPGYTF.

Comment on this clone: At the DNA level, this CDR3 is encoded by other sequences in the same sample as well. The V call is TRBV5-1, the J call TRBJ1-2; unclear D gene. This CDR3 contains 11 residues. The V gene lost 3 bases and the J gene lost 7 bases, with 7 bases spanning the gap. CDR1 and CDR2 (germline): SGHRS, YFSETQ. CDR3: CASSSGGGYTF. In DNA, the CDR3 is TGCGCCAGCAGCTCGGGTGGTGGCTACACCTTC.

J is TRBJ1-2 and V is TRBV7-9; possible D gene TRBD1, 5 bases. V gave up 6 bases and J gave up 5 bases, with 19 bases separating them. This CDR3 comprises 15 residues. The germline CDR1 and CDR2 sequences are SEHNR and FQNEAQ (reference sequence). CDR3 loop: CASRSDSPNEYGYTF. The DNA for the CDR3 is TGTGCCAGCAGGTCCGACAGTCCGAACGAGTATGGCTACACCTTC.

This clone was detected once. This chain links TRBV5-5 with TRBJ1-1, with unresolved D. Germline assignment: CDR1 SGHKS and CDR2 YYEKEE (reference sequence). The CDR3 runs to 13 residues. V was pared by 1 base and J by 3 bases, with 7 bases between. The CDR3 nucleotides read TGTGCCAGCAGCTTGAAGCCTCACACTGAAGCTTTCTTT. Protein: CASSLKPHTEAFF.

The chain is built from TRBV5-5 and TRBJ2-2; no clear D. The CDR3 totals 13 residues. CDR1 and CDR2 from the germline V gene are SGHKS and YYEKEE (reference sequence). V was shortened by 1 base and J by 1 base, with 2 bases between the two germline ends. DNA for the CDR3: TGTGCCAGCAGCTTGCTGAACACCGGGGAGCTGTTTTTT. This codes for CASSLLNTGELFF.

J is TRBJ1-2 and V is TRBV9; tentative D call: TRBD1 (5 bases). V was cut by 3 bases and J by 6 bases, with 15 bases left in between. The CDR3 runs to 14 residues. In germline, CDR1 is SGDLS, CDR2 YYNGEE. CDR3 amino acids: CASSGEGPWNGYTF. The CDR3 coding sequence is TGTGCCAGCAGCGGGGAGGGACCTTGGAATGGCTACACCTTC.

The chain links TRBV30 to TRBJ2-3; TRBD1 matches at 8 bases. V dropped 0 bases and J dropped 6; count of bases not matched to a gene: 11. From germline, CDR1 is GTSNPN and CDR2 SVGIG (reference sequence). There are 16 residues in the CDR3. In nucleotides, the CDR3 is TGTGCCTGGAGTGTACGACCCGGGCAGGGGGCCGATACGCAGTATTTT. This encodes CAWSVRPGQGADTQYF.

The chain is built from TRBV23-1 and TRBJ1-1, with a weak D call TRBD1 (6 bases). TRBV23-1 is labeled an ORF, and its function is uncertain. V lost 2 bases, J lost 0 bases, and 34 bases lay in between. The CDR3 has 23 residues. In nucleotides, the CDR3 is TGCGCCAGCAGTCAAAACCTTCCAACAGGGCCGCGGGTCCCTCTTTATATGAACACTGAAGCTTTCTTT. It codes for CASSQNLPTGPRVPLYMNTEAFF.

The rearrangement joins TRBV12-5 to TRBJ2-1; D might be TRBD1 (6 bases). This CDR3 is built from 13 residues. Germline values: CDR1 LGHNT, CDR2 FRNRAP. V was cut by 4 bases and J by 5 bases, with 9 bases left in between. CDR3 nucleotides: TGTGCTAGTGGTTCCCGGACAGACAATGAGCAGTTCTTC. Protein: CASGSRTDNEQFF.

The chain is built from TRBV19 and TRBJ2-5, with a weak D call TRBD1 (5 bases). The germline V gene encodes CDR1 LNHDA and CDR2 SQIVND (reference sequence). V shed 7 bases and J shed 2 bases, with 14 bases lying between them. This CDR3 has 14 residues. CDR3 sequence (DNA): TGTGCCAGTAAAGACTGGAGACAGCAAGAGACCCAGTACTTC. Protein sequence: CASKDWRQQETQYF. Full variable domain (outside the CDR3, taken from reference TRBV19 and TRBJ2-5): DGGITQSPKYLFRKEGQNVTLSCEQNLNHDAMYWYRQDPGQGLRLIYYSQIVNDFQKGDIAEGYSVSREKKESFPLTVTSAQKNPTAFYLCASKDWRQQETQYFGPGTRLLVL.

The chain combines TRBV5-1 with TRBJ2-2, with TRBD1 identical over 9 bases. Germline values: CDR1 SGHRS, CDR2 YFSETQ. The CDR3 totals 15 residues. Trimming removed 7 bases from V and 4 bases from J; junction bases left unmatched: 8. The CDR3 DNA reads TGCGCCAGCCTAGGACAGGGGACGGTCACCGGGGAGCTGTTTTTT. Residues: CASLGQGTVTGELFF.

The DNA for the CDR3 is TGTGCCAGCAGCCCCGATTTGAGTACAGGGGAGGATACGCAGTATTTT. This translates into CASSPDLSTGEDTQYF. V and J are TRBV9 and TRBJ2-3; 7 bases line up with TRBD1. In germline, CDR1 is SGDLS, CDR2 YYNGEE. V was pared by 4 bases and J by 6 bases, with 14 bases of the junction left unmatched. The CDR3 runs to 16 residues.